This T cell receptor beta chain was identified in a study of immune heterogeneity within non-small cell lung tumors. As template, the study used bulk tumor genomic DNA at about 540 ng per sample. During surgery, each primary tumor gave multiple biopsies spaced as far apart as possible. The cohort was untreated, with newly diagnosed non-small cell lung cancer undergoing curative surgery. This clonotype qualifies as medium-sized. Amplification of TCR beta CDR3 was performed by multiplex PCR with 32 V and 13 J primers. MiXCR was run by TCRdb on the multiplex PCR reads, yielding one entry per CDR3 protein. This table holds fewer than 10,000 distinct CDR3 sequences, around 29% found once. This sequence was found in a man aged 55 to 70 with non-small cell lung cancer. The sample was lung tumor tissue.

This CDR3 is CASSINSGPRSGNTIYF. The CDR3 DNA follows: TGTGCCAGTAGTATAAATAGCGGACCCCGCTCTGGAAACACCATATATTTT. The rearrangement links TRBV19 to TRBJ1-3, with D unclear. V was shortened by 2 bases and J by 0 bases, with 14 bases between the two germline ends. The CDR3 totals 17 residues. From germline, CDR1 is LNHDA and CDR2 SQIVND (reference sequence).